This T cell receptor (beta chain) was retrieved from a study of somatic mutations in cytotoxic T cells in rheumatoid arthritis. Study-level information: No treatment had yet been given when patient blood (around 30 ml EDTA) was drawn, right after diagnosis. Findings and caveats of the study: More than 20% of CD8+ cells belonged to the largest clone in about an eighth of the roughly 65 patients. Among patients with rheumatoid arthritis, but not healthy controls, CD8+ clonality increased with age. Age-matched healthy controls and rheumatoid arthritis patients had CD8+ T-cell clonality that did not differ significantly.

The CDR3 runs to 14 residues. Germline assignment: CDR1 SGHAT and CDR2 FQNNGV. The V gene end was trimmed by 1 base and the J gene end by 4 bases; junction bases not matched to a gene: 4. Here immunoSEQ multiplex PCR was the method, and the copy in TCRdb shows in-frame clones only, minus some. The sample records roughly 20,000 clones, approximately 82% being singletons. Of note for this clone: Its matching antigen is unknown.

V gene TRBV11-2 combines with J gene TRBJ2-7; 7 bases are shared with TRBD2. The sample was CD8+ T cells sorted from blood. This TCR was recovered from an adult with rheumatoid arthritis. The CDR3 here is CASSLGLAGYEQYV. In nucleotides, the CDR3 is TGTGCCAGCAGCTTAGGGTTAGCGGGTTACGAGCAGTACGTC.